This entry lists 10 T cell receptor beta chains sequenced from one sample in a study of OX40 agonist ivuxolimab in advanced cancers. TCRdb keeps only in-frame clones here, not all; method: immunoSEQ multiplex PCR. The data show tens of thousands of clones, roughly 92% seen once. Sequencing was performed on CD4+ or CD8+ T cells sorted from blood, taken in a trial of the OX40 agonist ivuxolimab. The receptors come from an adult with an advanced solid tumor such as melanoma, head and neck, liver or kidney cancer.

This chain connects TRBV30 to TRBJ2-3; 10 bases align to TRBD1. V lost 2 bases, J lost 0 bases, and 8 bases stayed unmatched. Germline CDR1 GTSNPN, CDR2 SVGIG (reference sequence). The CDR3 contains 17 residues. The CDR3 DNA reads TGTGCCTGGAGTCGGGAGACAGGGGGCGGGAGCACAGATACGCAGTATTTT. Residues: CAWSRETGGGSTDTQYF.

V usage is TRBV30 and J usage is TRBJ1-2, with unresolved D. Germline-derived CDR1 and CDR2 are GTSNPN and SVGIG (reference sequence). The CDR3 consists of 13 residues. Trimming took 0 bases from V and 2 from J, leaving 7 bases between them. The CDR3 DNA reads TGTGCCTGGAGTGTAACGAGAAACTATGGCTACACCTTC. It encodes CAWSVTRNYGYTF.

V is TRBV6-6 and J is TRBJ2-7; unclear D gene. Deletions cut 6 bases from V and 5 bases from J, with 20 bases between. This CDR3 region has 15 residues. Looked up from germline, CDR1 is MNHNY and CDR2 is SVGAGI (reference sequence). The CDR3 spells CASSPAATRVDEQYF. CDR3 coding DNA: TGTGCCAGCAGCCCCGCCGCCACACGGGTGGACGAGCAGTACTTC.

This clone showed up just once. This chain joins TRBV19 and TRBJ1-3; D unclear. The CDR3 sequence is 14 residues long. The ends were cut back, 3 bases at V and 0 bases at J, with 6 bases in the middle. Looked up from germline, CDR1 is LNHDA and CDR2 is SQIVND (reference sequence). CDR3 sequence: CASSIMSSGNTIYF. For the CDR3, the DNA is TGTGCCAGTAGTATTATGTCCTCTGGAAACACCATATATTTT. Full variable domain (remainder filled in from reference TRBV19 and TRBJ1-3): DGGITQSPKYLFRKEGQNVTLSCEQNLNHDAMYWYRQDPGQGLRLIYYSQIVNDFQKGDIAEGYSVSREKKESFPLTVTSAQKNPTAFYLCASSIMSSGNTIYFGEGSWLTVV.

This chain links TRBV27 with TRBJ1-4; a possible D gene is TRBD1 (6 bases). The CDR3 contains 14 residues. Trimming left V 5 bases short and J 8 bases short, with 15 bases between. Germline CDR1 MNHEY, CDR2 SMNVEV (reference sequence). This CDR3 reads CASSLSQGREKLFF. The CDR3 coding sequence is TGTGCCAGCAGTCTGTCACAGGGTAGAGAAAAACTGTTTTTT.

The chain is built from TRBV5-1 and TRBJ1-5, with D possibly being TRBD1 (5 bases). Trimming pared 1 base from V and 0 bases from J, leaving 32 bases between. Germline assignment: CDR1 SGHRS and CDR2 YFSETQ. The CDR3 has 23 amino acids. In nucleotides, the CDR3 is TGCGCCAGCAGCTTGACGAGGCAGACCTTTTCGGGGGGACGGACTACTAGCAATCAGCCCCAGCATTTT. This codes for CASSLTRQTFSGGRTTSNQPQHF.

The chain combines TRBV30 with TRBJ1-1; tentatively, D is TRBD1 (6 bases). Germline V gene data show CDR1 as GTSNPN and CDR2 as SVGIG (reference sequence). This CDR3 contains 16 residues. Trimming removed 0 bases from V and 6 bases from J, with 20 bases in between. The DNA of the CDR3 is TGTGCCTGGAGTGTTTGGGGGACACCTCAGACGGCTGAAGCTTTCTTT. Its translation: CAWSVWGTPQTAEAFF. Variable domain in full (rest from reference TRBV30 and TRBJ1-1): SQTIHQWPATLVQPVGSPLSLECTVEGTSNPNLYWYRQAAGRGLQLLFYSVGIGQISSEVPQNLSASRPQDRQFILSSKKLLLSDSGFYLCAWSVWGTPQTAEAFFGQGTRLTVV.

The gene calls are TRBV30 and TRBJ2-3; D is uncertain. The germline V and J ends were trimmed by 0 bases and 7 bases, with 11 bases remaining between them. The CDR3 is 13 residues long. CDR1 GTSNPN and CDR2 SVGIG come from the germline V gene (reference sequence). The CDR3 region is CAWSVLIGYTQYF. For the CDR3, the DNA is TGTGCCTGGAGTGTACTCATAGGTTATACGCAGTATTTT.

This chain joins TRBV5-1 and TRBJ1-2; 10 bases agree with TRBD1. The CDR3 runs 16 residues. The V segment lost 4 bases and the J segment 3 bases; nucleotides outside the gene matches: 9. Germline V gene lookup returns CDR1 SGHRS and CDR2 YFSETQ. The CDR3 region is CASSLTGGADDYGYTF. The CDR3, as DNA: TGCGCCAGCAGCCTGACAGGGGGCGCGGACGACTATGGCTACACCTTC. Full variable domain (outside the CDR3, taken from reference TRBV5-1 and TRBJ1-2): KAGVTQTPRYLIKTRGQQVTLSCSPISGHRSVSWYQQTPGQGLQFLFEYFSETQRNKGNFPGRFSGRQFSNSRSEMNVSTLELGDSALYLCASSLTGGADDYGYTFGSGTRLTVV.

The rearrangement joins TRBV10-3 to TRBJ1-4; TRBD1 might be the D (5 bases). There are 12 residues in the CDR3. In germline, CDR1 is ENHRY, CDR2 SYGVKD. V was clipped by 9 bases and J by 7 bases, with 12 bases between them. The CDR3 DNA follows: TGTGCCATTGCGACAGATCCTGAAAAACTGTTTTTT. Its translation: CAIATDPEKLFF.